This T cell receptor beta chain emerged from a study of blood T cell repertoires in COVID-19 (dated by TCRdb to the early 2020s). About the study as a whole: The collaborator samples originated in the United States, Italy and Spain and spanned the acute and convalescent phases of COVID-19. Deeply sampled blood TCRbeta repertoires from subjects exposed to, actively infected with, or recovered from COVID-19 were included in the dataset. The prospective study material was composed of cDNA or gDNA derived from T cells, B-cell-depleted T cells, or PBMCs. A freely available public database, intended as a resource for researchers studying the immune response to SARS-CoV-2, is where the repertoires were released. Where HLA class I and class II types were available, the types were taken from metadata supplied by the sample provider, not from assay-based typing. Samples came from the ongoing ImmuneRACE study (first 160 participants) plus 1,254 subjects from 6 global collaborators. Nearly every sample came with metadata listing a de-identified subject ID, COVID-19 status, age in years and sex.

According to the germline V gene, CDR1 reads MGHRA and CDR2 reads YSYEKL. Including the terminal cysteine and phenylalanine, the CDR3 comprises 16 residues. Left in the record is the CDR3 DNA by itself, 48 bases read in frame from the first base. The junction shows trimming of 1 base on V and 5 bases on J, and the gene matches do not reach 8 bases of it. TCRbeta CDR3 regions were amplified from genomic DNA using the immunoSEQ Assay, a bias-controlled multiplex PCR. As for the original processing: Within the assay, amplification of reference gene primers was used to estimate how many nucleated cells each sample contained. To quantify the absolute abundance of each unique TCRbeta CDR3 rearrangement, sequence reads were collapsed and filtered. For each sample, productive Simpson clonality was calculated by taking the square root of Simpson's diversity index across productive rearrangements. As stored in TCRdb, this immuneACCESS dataset retains in-frame rearrangements with V and J assigned. A fraction of the clones does not appear; measured against another copy, unresolved V genes explain less than half of the discrepancy, and the remainder lacks a known reason. V and J calls and clone size follow that table, whereas D and trimming were derived from the DNA. A total of about 140,000 clones appear in this sample, 81% of them only once. The top ten constitute around 8.5% of the sample.

Study-wide conclusions, independent of this receptor: The quantity of clinical and demographic metadata differed by source and by participant and was supplied without curation.

This clone was detected only once. What this receptor recognizes is not known. No base qualities exist here, and no much larger clone lies one base off it. Collaborating institutions collected whole blood in K2EDTA tubes following their own protocols. For TCRbeta analysis, collaborators shipped samples as frozen whole blood, isolated PBMCs, or DNA extracted from either of those sample types. Recombination connected TRBV4-1 to TRBJ2-1; 7 junctional bases match TRBD2. The origin of this receptor is a human donor in a cohort sampled during active COVID-19. The sample was peripheral blood. The CDR3 is CASSQASAGKNNEQFF. At the DNA level, the sequence is TGCGCCAGCAGCCAAGCCTCAGCGGGAAAAAACAATGAGCAGTTCTTC.